The 32 T cell receptor beta chains given below trace back to one sample, sequenced in a study of vaccination and CD4 T cells after COVID-19. The antigens these receptors bind are not known. The Oncomine TCR Beta short-read assay was applied to DNA of cultured CD4+ T cells. A single record per CDR3 protein comes from TCRdb applying MiXCR to the PCR reads. Altogether about 20,000 distinct CDR3 sequences are present, approximately 50% being singletons, with the ten largest covering approximately 5%. Noted treatment: approximately 11-day PBMC culture with coronavirus spike peptide pools or control peptides (ViraFEST assay). This specimen consisted of CD4+ T cells from blood, cultured in vitro, obtained before SARS-CoV-2 vaccination. The receptors were gathered from a human donor who had recovered from COVID-19.

V is TRBV6-1 and J is TRBJ2-2; D unresolved. The V end was cut by 4 bases, the J end by 4 bases, with 4 bases between. CDR1 and CDR2 from the germline V gene are MNHNS and SASEGT. The CDR3 is 12 amino acids. The CDR3 here is CASSVRTGELFF. The CDR3 bases are TGTGCCAGCAGTGTCCGCACCGGGGAGCTGTTTTTT.

This clonotype was observed a handful of times. V and J are TRBV6-1 and TRBJ2-5, with 9 bases fitting TRBD1. V lost 6 bases to trimming and J lost 0 bases; unmatched junction nucleotides: 2. The CDR3 is made up of 14 amino acids. Germline-derived CDR1 and CDR2 are MNHNS and SASEGT. CDR3 region: CASRGTGNQETQYF. CDR3 bases: TGTGCCAGCAGAGGGACAGGGAACCAAGAGACCCAGTACTTC.

The rearrangement joins TRBV28 to TRBJ1-5; 8 bases map to TRBD1. In germline, CDR1 is MDHEN, CDR2 SYDVKM. The CDR3 covers 16 residues. The ends lost 6 bases at V and 4 bases at J; junction bases unmatched: 11. The CDR3 bases are TGTGCCAGCAGCAATAACAGGGGGTCGTGGAATCAGCCCCAGCATTTT. This sequence encodes CASSNNRGSWNQPQHF.

Only a few counts were recorded for this clonotype. The chain has TRBV6-2 or TRBV6-3 and TRBJ1-2; 9 bases are a match to TRBD1. The V and J ends lost 6 bases and 7 bases, in that order; junction bases with no gene match: 9. Germline-derived CDR1 and CDR2 are MNHEY and SVGEGT. The CDR3 is made up of 14 amino acids. The CDR3 is CASSPGQGIGGYTF. As DNA, the CDR3 is TGTGCCAGCAGCCCAGGACAGGGGATCGGTGGCTACACCTTC.

The V call is TRBV20-1, the J call TRBJ2-7; 7 bases agree with TRBD2. This CDR3 is built from 17 residues. J gave up 2 bases and V 3 bases, and 16 bases lay outside the gene matches. Per the germline V gene, CDR1 is DFQATT and CDR2 is SNEGSKA (reference sequence). CDR3 residues: CSASSLVLARSTYEQYF. The CDR3 DNA reads as TGCAGTGCTAGTTCCCTCGTACTAGCGCGAAGCACCTACGAGCAGTACTTC.

This clonotype is a singleton in its sample. The J gene is TRBJ2-7, the V gene TRBV20-1; a possible D gene is TRBD1 (6 bases). This CDR3 has 14 amino acids. The V gene lost 1 base and the J gene lost 7 bases, with 17 bases spanning the gap. Looked up from germline, CDR1 is DFQATT and CDR2 is SNEGSKA (reference sequence). CDR3 sequence: CSARGSSGVAEQYF. CDR3 bases: TGCAGTGCTAGAGGGTCCTCAGGGGTCGCGGAGCAGTACTTC.

The gene calls are TRBV7-9 and TRBJ2-2; TRBD1 matches at 11 bases. Germline V gives CDR1 SEHNR, CDR2 FQNEAQ (reference sequence). V lost 5 bases, J lost 5 bases, and 7 bases stayed unmatched. CDR3 size: 16 residues. In DNA form, the CDR3 reads TGTGCCAGCAGCCCCCGGACAGGGGGCTTGACCGGGGAGCTGTTTTTT. Translation: CASSPRTGGLTGELFF.

For the CDR3, the DNA is TGTGCCAGCAGCTCCCGTACACCTAGCACAGATACGCAGTATTTT. Its translation: CASSSRTPSTDTQYF. The chain links TRBV7-2 to TRBJ2-3; D call uncertain. V dropped 4 bases and J dropped 0 bases, with 11 bases sitting between them. The CDR3 consists of 15 residues. In germline, CDR1 is SGHTA, CDR2 FQGNSA.

This chain connects TRBV11-2 to TRBJ1-2; tentative D call: TRBD1 (5 bases). CDR3 length: 17 amino acids. V was clipped by 0 bases and J by 2 bases, with 16 bases between them. Germline V CDR1 and CDR2: SGHAT, FQNNGV. In DNA, the CDR3 is TGTGCCAGCAGCTTAGACCCAGGGAGGGTTTTCAACTATGGCTACACCTTC. Its protein product is CASSLDPGRVFNYGYTF.

This clonotype was counted between two and nine times. The chain links TRBV5-1 to TRBJ1-1, with TRBD1 matching over 7 bases. Per the germline V gene, CDR1 is SGHRS and CDR2 is YFSETQ. Trimming at V came to 4 bases and at J to 1 base, leaving 10 bases not matched to a gene. This CDR3 is 16 amino acids long. CDR3 region: CASSPGAGTANTEAFF. The CDR3 DNA reads as TGCGCCAGCAGCCCGGGGGCAGGGACAGCGAACACTGAAGCTTTCTTT.

This clonotype was observed a handful of times. The chain joins TRBV27 to TRBJ2-7, with TRBD1 identical over 10 bases. Trimming took 3 bases from V and 1 from J; bases not matched to a gene: 3. This CDR3 region has 15 residues. Germline CDR1 and CDR2: MNHEY and SMNVEV (reference sequence). CDR3 residues: CASSFSGQGSYEQYF. The CDR3 DNA sequence: TGTGCCAGCAGTTTTTCGGGACAGGGGTCCTACGAGCAGTACTTC.

This clonotype was detected only a few times. The gene calls are TRBV5-4 and TRBJ1-1, with D maybe TRBD1 (6 bases). From germline, CDR1 is SGHNT and CDR2 YYREEE (reference sequence). The length of the CDR3 is 13 residues. V lost 0 bases and J lost 3, with 6 bases in between. CDR3 protein: CASSLGQDTEAFF. The DNA for the CDR3 is TGTGCCAGCAGCTTGGGACAGGACACTGAAGCTTTCTTT. The whole variable domain, filled in from reference TRBV5-4 and TRBJ1-1, reads ETGVTQSPTHLIKTRGQQVTLRCSSQSGHNTVSWYQQALGQGPQFIFQYYREEENGRGNFPPRFSGLQFPNYSSELNVNALELDDSALYLCASSLGQDTEAFFGQGTRLTVV.

The V call is TRBV6-1, the J call TRBJ1-2, with 11 bases fitting TRBD1. This CDR3 is built from 15 residues. CDR1 is MNHNS and CDR2 is SASEGT in the germline V gene. J gave up 0 bases and V 5 bases, and 2 bases lay outside the gene matches. CDR3 coding DNA: TGTGCCAGCAGTAAGGACAGGGGGCCTAACTATGGCTACACCTTC. Translated: CASSKDRGPNYGYTF.

There are a few counts of this clonotype. The rearrangement joins TRBV20-1 to TRBJ2-7; D may be TRBD1 (5 bases). CDR3 length: 14 residues. Germline lookup yields CDR1 DFQATT and CDR2 SNEGSKA (reference sequence). Trimming removed 0 bases from V and 2 bases from J, with 11 bases in between. CDR3 bases: TGCAGTGCTAGAGATCGGAGACAGCCCTACGAGCAGTACTTC. Translated, it gives CSARDRRQPYEQYF.

V and J are TRBV6-4 and TRBJ2-3; the D is unclear. The CDR3 covers 11 residues. Trimming pared 0 bases from V and 13 bases from J, leaving 8 bases between. Germline CDR1 reads MRHNA; CDR2 reads SNTAGT. The CDR3 loop is CASSDSQLEYF. CDR3 DNA: TGTGCCAGCAGTGACTCTCAATTGGAGTATTTT.

This sequence joins TRBV7-8 and TRBJ2-3, with D uncertain. Trimming left V 5 bases short and J 0 bases short, with 9 bases between. The germline gives CDR1 SGHVS, CDR2 FQNEAQ. This CDR3 is 14 amino acids long. CDR3 residues: CASSTIGSTDTQYF. CDR3 nucleotides: TGTGCCAGCAGCACGATCGGGAGCACAGATACGCAGTATTTT.

In this sample, this clonotype turned up a few times. The chain has TRBV6-1 and TRBJ1-1; D is ambiguous. Germline loops: CDR1 MNHNS, CDR2 SASEGT. The CDR3 consists of 13 residues. V was clipped by 7 bases and J by 1 base, with 10 bases between them. This CDR3 reads CASTSTQNTEAFF. The CDR3 DNA is TGTGCCAGCACCTCTACACAGAACACTGAAGCTTTCTTT.

The chain recombines TRBV20-1 with TRBJ1-2; D call uncertain. CDR3 length: 15 residues. CDR1 and CDR2 (germline): DFQATT, SNEGSKA (reference sequence). The V end was cut by 0 bases, the J end by 4 bases, with 15 bases between. Written as DNA, the CDR3 is TGCAGTGCTAGAGATCGCAGAAATCGGGCCTATGGCTACACCTTC. This sequence encodes CSARDRRNRAYGYTF.

This clonotype came up a few times. CDR3 in DNA: TGTGCCAGCAGCAGGAGGACAGGGGGCTTCTTCTCCCCTTACTACGAGCAGTACTTC. It specifies CASSRRTGGFFSPYYEQYF. V and J are TRBV21-1 and TRBJ2-7; the DNA was not compared with TRBD1, the D call given in the table. TRBV21-1 is shown as a pseudogene. This CDR3 comprises 19 residues.

There are a few counts of this clonotype. This chain connects TRBV4-3 to TRBJ1-5; no definite D call. V dropped 0 bases and J dropped 9 bases, with 12 bases sitting between them. From germline, CDR1 is LGHNA and CDR2 YSLEER. The CDR3 sequence is 14 residues long. The CDR3 bases are TGCGCCAGCAGCCAAGAGGAAGGGTTTCCGCCCCAGCATTTT. Residues: CASSQEEGFPPQHF.

This clonotype appeared a single time. The V call is TRBV2, the J call TRBJ2-2; D assignment may be TRBD1 or TRBD2 (6 bases each). V was clipped by 8 bases and J by 3 bases, with 10 bases between them. This CDR3 is 13 amino acids long. Germline values: CDR1 SNHLY, CDR2 FYNNEI. CDR3 sequence: CASRGRYTGELFF. CDR3 nucleotides: TGTGCCAGCCGGGGGCGGTACACCGGGGAGCTGTTTTTT.

The chain has TRBV7-2 and TRBJ1-2; 7 bases are a match to TRBD1. CDR3 length: 15 residues. CDR1 and CDR2 (germline): SGHTA, FQGNSA. The trim removed 1 base at V and 8 bases at J, leaving 10 bases unmatched. The CDR3 here is CASSLDSVRGQGYTF. CDR3 DNA: TGTGCCAGCAGCTTAGATAGTGTTAGGGGGCAAGGCTACACCTTC.

The chain employs TRBV29-1 and TRBJ1-5; a possible D gene is TRBD1 (6 bases). V shed 4 bases and J shed 2 bases, with 15 bases lying between them. Germline V gene sequence: CDR1 SQVTM, CDR2 ANQGSEA. This CDR3 region has 15 residues. The CDR3 sequence: CSVVMEGVGNQPQHF. The CDR3 coding sequence is TGCAGCGTTGTAATGGAGGGGGTCGGCAATCAGCCCCAGCATTTT.

The chain is built from TRBV20-1 and TRBJ2-7, with D tentatively TRBD1 (6 bases). V was pared by 6 bases and J by 4 bases, with 13 bases between. In germline, CDR1 is DFQATT, CDR2 SNEGSKA (reference sequence). The CDR3 is 12 amino acids. The CDR3 loop reads CSATETGYEQYF. DNA for the CDR3: TGCAGTGCAACCGAGACAGGTTACGAGCAGTACTTC.

The chain links TRBV6-2 or TRBV6-3 to TRBJ2-7; tentatively, D is TRBD1 (5 bases). V was cut by 8 bases and J by 0 bases, with 14 bases left in between. CDR3 length: 14 amino acids. Germline-derived CDR1 and CDR2 are MNHEY and SVGEGT. The chain's CDR3 is CASGSRVRSYEQYF. The CDR3 DNA sequence: TGTGCCAGCGGTTCCAGGGTCCGCTCCTACGAGCAGTACTTC.

The chain couples TRBV6-1 to TRBJ2-3; 8 nucleotides line up with TRBD2. J was trimmed by 0 bases and V by 5 bases; bases with no gene match: 4. CDR1 is MNHNS and CDR2 is SASEGT in the germline V gene. This CDR3 contains 15 residues. Here the CDR3 reads CASSRTSPSTDTQYF. DNA of the CDR3: TGTGCCAGCAGTCGGACTAGCCCGAGCACAGATACGCAGTATTTT.

The gene calls are TRBV6-1 and TRBJ2-1; possible D gene TRBD1, 6 bases. The V gene's germline CDR1 is MNHNS and CDR2 SASEGT. This CDR3 spans 15 amino acids. Trimming took 6 bases from V and 4 from J, leaving 16 bases between them. CDR3 loop: CASSPDRDNYNEQFF. In nucleotides, the CDR3 is TGTGCCAGCAGCCCCGACCGGGACAATTACAATGAGCAGTTCTTC.

The V call is TRBV4-2, the J call TRBJ2-1; 10 bases map to TRBD2. The CDR3 length is 18 residues. With V trimmed by 1 base and J by 9 bases, 15 bases remained unmatched. The germline CDR1 and CDR2 sequences are LGHNA and YNFKEQ. CDR3 sequence (DNA): TGTGCCAGCAGCCAAGGGCGCAGCACGGCTAGCGGGGGCACTGAGCAGTTCTTC. Its translation is CASSQGRSTASGGTEQFF.

The rearrangement links TRBV16 to TRBJ2-7, with 7 positions matching TRBD1. CDR1 is KGHSY, CDR2 FQNENV, per germline. The CDR3 extends over 14 amino acids. V shed 3 bases, J shed 1 base, and the junction held 3 bases outside the gene matches. The CDR3 DNA reads as TGTGCCAGCAGCCACTCGACAGGGTCCTACGAGCAGTACTTC. Its translation: CASSHSTGSYEQYF.

The sample holds one count of this clonotype. This chain uses TRBV6-2 or TRBV6-3 with TRBJ2-1; possibly TRBD1 for D (5 bases). The CDR3 runs 18 residues. The ends were cut back, 6 bases at V and 4 bases at J, with 25 bases in the middle. Germline CDR1 is MNHEY and CDR2 is SVGEGT. The CDR3, as DNA: TGTGCCAGCAGAACTCGCCAGGGTGTAGTCAGTTCTTACAATGAGCAGTTCTTC. It yields the protein CASRTRQGVVSSYNEQFF.

This chain links TRBV27 with TRBJ1-1; tentative D call: TRBD1 (6 bases). CDR3 size: 14 residues. Per germline, CDR1 MNHEY and CDR2 SMNVEV (reference sequence). The V gene lost 0 bases and the J gene lost 4 bases, with 9 bases spanning the gap. The CDR3 region has the DNA TGTGCCAGCAGTTTATCGTCCAGGGGCACTGAAGCTTTCTTT. Amino acids: CASSLSSRGTEAFF.

This clonotype has only a few counts. The chain couples TRBV27 to TRBJ1-1; the D gene is possibly TRBD1 (6 bases). Between the trimmed V and J ends, which lost 6 bases and 4 bases, there was a span of 21 bases. The CDR3 covers 16 residues. Germline V gene data show CDR1 as MNHEY and CDR2 as SMNVEV (reference sequence). The CDR3: CASRPRGGAGVTEAFF. The CDR3 DNA is TGTGCCAGCAGACCTCGAGGGGGGGCAGGAGTCACTGAAGCTTTCTTT.